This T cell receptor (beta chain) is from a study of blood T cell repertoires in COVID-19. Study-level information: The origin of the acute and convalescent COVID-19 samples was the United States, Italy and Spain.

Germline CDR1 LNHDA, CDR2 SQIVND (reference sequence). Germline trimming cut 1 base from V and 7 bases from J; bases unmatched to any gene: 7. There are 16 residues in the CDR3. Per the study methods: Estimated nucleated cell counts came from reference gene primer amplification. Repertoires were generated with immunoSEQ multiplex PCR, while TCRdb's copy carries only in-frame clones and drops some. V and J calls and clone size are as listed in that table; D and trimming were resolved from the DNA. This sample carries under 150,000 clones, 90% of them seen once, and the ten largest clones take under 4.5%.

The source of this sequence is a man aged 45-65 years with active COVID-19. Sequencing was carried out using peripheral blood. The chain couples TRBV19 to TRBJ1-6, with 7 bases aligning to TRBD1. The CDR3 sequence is CASSIVPGQQNSPLHF. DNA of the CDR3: TGTGCCAGTAGTATAGTCCCGGGACAGCAAAATTCACCCCTCCACTTT.